The 21 T cell receptor beta chains reported below all come from one sample, sequenced in a study of T cell clones after liver transplantation. The table came from immunoSEQ multiplex PCR; TCRdb's copy has only in-frame clones and leaves some out. This sample has 50,000 to 70,000 clones, with about 73% found just once. The sequenced sample was CD4+ T cells from blood, obtained at the approximately 16-month timepoint. The receptor source for this set is a human patient who received a liver transplant. The graft donor may have contributed some T cells.

This clone was observed a handful of times. The rearrangement uses TRBV11-3 and TRBJ2-7; unclear D gene. The V and J ends lost 0 bases and 3 bases respectively, with 3 bases between them. This CDR3 has 12 residues. CDR1 is SGHNT, CDR2 YENEEA, per germline. This CDR3 is CASSLDNYEQYV. CDR3 nucleotide sequence: TGTGCCAGCAGCTTAGACAACTACGAGCAGTACGTC.

The V call is TRBV28, the J call TRBJ2-1, with D perhaps matching TRBD2 (5 bases). V lost 6 bases and J lost 7, with 13 bases in between. There are 13 residues in the CDR3. Germline V gene data show CDR1 as MDHEN and CDR2 as SYDVKM. The CDR3 protein is CASRIPSGNEQFF. In DNA form, the CDR3 reads TGTGCCAGCAGGATACCCTCGGGGAATGAGCAGTTCTTC.

The chain couples TRBV11-2 to TRBJ1-3, with unresolved D. CDR1 and CDR2 (germline): SGHAT, FQNNGV. CDR3 length: 12 residues. With 2 bases removed from V and 7 bases from J, the gap between germline ends came to 6 bases. The DNA of the CDR3 is TGTGCCAGCAGCTTAAACCGTAACACCATATATTTT. It yields the protein CASSLNRNTIYF.

This clone showed up just a few times. The chain joins TRBV28 to TRBJ2-1; D might be TRBD2 (6 bases). Trimming stripped 5 bases from V and 5 bases from J, with 13 bases between. This CDR3 is built from 14 residues. The germline CDR1 and CDR2 sequences are MDHEN and SYDVKM. CDR3: CASSLTSGHNEQFF. The DNA for the CDR3 is TGTGCCAGCAGTCTGACTAGTGGCCACAATGAGCAGTTCTTC.

This clone appeared a single time. The chain combines TRBV5-8 with TRBJ1-2; no definite D call. The CDR3 has 12 amino acids. CDR1 and CDR2 from the germline V gene are SGHTS and YDEGEE. Trimming shortened V by 1 base and J by 2 bases, and 3 bases separated the two germline ends. CDR3 in DNA: TGTGCCAGCAGCTTGTTGAACTATGGCTACACCTTC. Protein product: CASSLLNYGYTF.

The V and J genes are TRBV19 and TRBJ2-6, with D perhaps matching TRBD1 (5 bases). Germline CDR1 is LNHDA and CDR2 is SQIVND (reference sequence). The V end lost 3 bases, the J end lost 1 base, and 7 bases lay between the germline ends. This CDR3 region has 15 residues. The CDR3 protein is CASSMKGSGANVLTF. The CDR3 region has the DNA TGTGCCAGTAGTATGAAGGGGTCTGGGGCCAACGTCCTGACTTTC.

The rearrangement links TRBV2 to TRBJ1-5; D ambiguous. The CDR3 runs to 15 residues. The V end lost 6 bases, the J end lost 2 bases, and 14 bases lay between the germline ends. Germline V gene lookup returns CDR1 SNHLY and CDR2 FYNNEI. In nucleotides, the CDR3 is TGTGCCAGCAGAAGGGTGAGTTCGGGCAATCAGCCCCAGCATTTT. Amino acids: CASRRVSSGNQPQHF.

The J gene is TRBJ2-2, the V gene TRBV5-1; TRBD1 agrees at 10 bases. V gave up 7 bases and J gave up 8 bases; unmatched junction bases: 17. This CDR3 comprises 17 residues. Germline V gene lookup returns CDR1 SGHRS and CDR2 YFSETQ. CDR3 residues: CASGGFLTGGASGELFF. The DNA of the CDR3 is TGCGCCAGCGGTGGGTTTTTGACAGGGGGCGCTTCTGGGGAGCTGTTTTTT.

V and J are TRBV5-1 and TRBJ2-5; TRBD2 might be the D (5 bases). The CDR3 consists of 12 residues. V shed 4 bases and J shed 4 bases, with 8 bases lying between them. CDR1 and CDR2 from the germline V gene are SGHRS and YFSETQ. CDR3 sequence (DNA): TGCGCCAGCAGCCCACGGGGAGAGACCCAGTACTTC. Encoded protein: CASSPRGETQYF.

This clone was seen a single time. The chain employs TRBV2 and TRBJ1-3; 9 positions match TRBD1. Germline trimming cut 6 bases from V and 1 base from J; bases unmatched to any gene: 7. Germline V gives CDR1 SNHLY, CDR2 FYNNEI. The CDR3 spans 16 residues. The CDR3 reads CASSQQGALSGNTIYF. The DNA for the CDR3 is TGTGCCAGCAGCCAACAGGGGGCGCTTTCTGGAAACACCATATATTTT.

This clone is deemed medium-sized. The rearrangement links TRBV4-1 to TRBJ2-5, with TRBD2 matching over 7 bases. Germline V lookup: CDR1 MGHRA, CDR2 YSYEKL. V was clipped by 3 bases and J by 4 bases; unmatched bases: 8. This CDR3 is built from 15 residues. The CDR3 reads CASSHDQAGRETQYF. As DNA, the CDR3 is TGCGCCAGCAGCCACGATCAAGCGGGGCGAGAGACCCAGTACTTC.

The chain recombines TRBV2 with TRBJ1-1, with 8 positions matching TRBD1. This CDR3 comprises 15 residues. J gave up 3 bases and V 6 bases, and 9 bases lay outside the gene matches. From germline, CDR1 is SNHLY and CDR2 FYNNEI. CDR3 amino acids: CASRSRTGGDTEAFF. The CDR3 DNA sequence: TGTGCCAGCAGGTCCCGAACAGGGGGAGACACTGAAGCTTTCTTT. The entire variable domain, with the rest obtained from reference TRBV2 and TRBJ1-1, is as follows: EPEVTQTPSHQVTQMGQEVILRCVPISNHLYFYWYRQILGQKVEFLVSFYNNEISEKSEIFDDQFSVERPDGSNFTLKIRSTKLEDSAMYFCASRSRTGGDTEAFFGQGTRLTVV.

This clone was seen only a few times. The chain carries TRBV21-1 and TRBJ2-7; the table's TRBD2 call for D was not verified on the DNA. TRBV21-1 is labeled a pseudogene. The CDR3 covers 13 residues. In DNA, the CDR3 is TGTGCCAGCAGCTTCGGACTAGCGTTCGAGCAGTACGTC. The encoded protein is CASSFGLAFEQYV.

The chain has TRBV5-1 and TRBJ1-1, with a tentative D call TRBD1 (6 bases). V lost 4 bases, J lost 7 bases, and 17 bases lay in between. This CDR3 has 14 residues. Looked up from germline, CDR1 is SGHRS and CDR2 is YFSETQ. This CDR3 reads CASSPQAGAVEAFF. The CDR3 nucleotides read TGCGCCAGCAGCCCGCAGGCAGGGGCGGTTGAAGCTTTCTTT.

J is TRBJ2-1 and V is TRBV7-9; 7 bases line up with TRBD2. The CDR3 is made up of 17 amino acids. Germline CDR1 and CDR2: SEHNR and FQNEAQ (reference sequence). Trimming at V came to 2 bases and at J to 0 bases, leaving 7 bases not matched to a gene. CDR3 amino acids: CASSLSTGGGSYNEQFF. In DNA form, the CDR3 reads TGTGCCAGCAGCTTATCCACCGGCGGGGGCTCCTACAATGAGCAGTTCTTC.

This chain links TRBV18 with TRBJ2-2, with D possibly TRBD1 on 5 matching bases. With 3 bases removed from V and 6 bases from J, the gap between germline ends came to 20 bases. This CDR3 is built from 17 residues. Germline V gives CDR1 KGHSH, CDR2 LQKENI. CDR3 loop: CASSPRRQGFNAGELFF. DNA of the CDR3: TGTGCCAGCTCACCCCGCCGGCAGGGATTCAACGCCGGGGAGCTGTTTTTT. Full variable domain (outside the CDR3, taken from reference TRBV18 and TRBJ2-2): NAGVMQNPRHLVRRRGQEARLRCSPMKGHSHVYWYRQLPEEGLKFMVYLQKENIIDESGMPKERFSAEFPKEGPSILRIQQVVRGDSAAYFCASSPRRQGFNAGELFFGEGSRLTVL.

J is TRBJ2-5 and V is TRBV5-4; possible D gene TRBD2, 6 bases. CDR1 is SGHNT, CDR2 YYREEE, per germline (reference sequence). The CDR3 has 17 amino acids. Deletions cut 4 bases from V and 4 bases from J, with 23 bases between. CDR3 protein: CASSPTPGGKGPETQYF. CDR3 coding DNA: TGTGCCAGCAGCCCCACCCCCGGGGGAAAGGGGCCAGAGACCCAGTACTTC. The full variable domain, completed using reference TRBV5-4 and TRBJ2-5, is ETGVTQSPTHLIKTRGQQVTLRCSSQSGHNTVSWYQQALGQGPQFIFQYYREEENGRGNFPPRFSGLQFPNYSSELNVNALELDDSALYLCASSPTPGGKGPETQYFGPGTRLLVL.

Note on this clone: The DNA is omitted, as the CDR3 cannot be located on it reliably, and the CDR3 follows TCRdb's listing. The chain links TRBV6-5 to TRBJ1-3. Germline V gene lookup returns CDR1 MNHEY and CDR2 SVGAGI. With termini counted, the CDR3 has 13 amino acids. CDR3 sequence reads: CASSSSWGNTIYF.

V usage is TRBV29-1 and J usage is TRBJ2-5, with 10 bases lining up with TRBD1. CDR1 is SQVTM, CDR2 ANQGSEA, per germline. This CDR3 comprises 12 residues. J lost 4 bases, V lost 4 bases, and 0 bases had no gene match. CDR3 sequence (DNA): TGCAGCGTTGGGGACAGGGGAGAGACCCAGTACTTC. This sequence encodes CSVGDRGETQYF.

The V gene is TRBV28, the J gene TRBJ1-1; no reliable D call. The germline CDR1 and CDR2 sequences are MDHEN and SYDVKM. The CDR3 is made up of 13 amino acids. Trimming took 5 bases from V and 6 from J, leaving 13 bases between them. This CDR3 is CASSLSNIAEAFF. CDR3 coding DNA: TGTGCCAGCAGTCTCTCAAATATCGCTGAAGCTTTCTTT.

V usage is TRBV28 and J usage is TRBJ2-7; possibly TRBD2 for D (6 bases). Germline lookup yields CDR1 MDHEN and CDR2 SYDVKM. The CDR3 runs 14 residues. V lost 4 bases to trimming and J lost 4 bases, with 14 bases between them. In DNA, the CDR3 is TGTGCCAGCAGTTGGCCGGGGGTAGGATACGAGCAGTACTTC. Translation gives CASSWPGVGYEQYF.